Sequencing of this TCR beta chain was carried out in a study of regulatory T cells in long-lasting Graves disease. Study results and caveats: Persistent Graves' patients showed reduced TCR diversity versus newly diagnosed patients.

V was clipped by 0 bases and J by 6 bases; unmatched bases: 9. This CDR3 region has 16 residues. Germline V gene lookup returns CDR1 DFQATT and CDR2 SNEGSKA (reference sequence). This clonotype was seen many times. Its target is not known. Building the TCR beta libraries relied on iRepertoire HTBI primers, and CDR3 regions underwent Arm-PCR. A single record per CDR3 protein comes from TCRdb applying MiXCR to the multiplex PCR reads. Of approximately 230,000 distinct CDR3 sequences in the sample, about a sixth were seen once. Time point defined: newly diagnosed GD, antithyroid drugs for less than 3 months. PBMC RNA served as the TCR library source. The patients included were those that came from an endocrinology department in Xi'an, China.

The V call is TRBV20-1, the J call TRBJ2-1, with TRBD2 matching over 9 bases. This specimen was peripheral blood mononuclear cells (PBMCs), taken at new diagnosis, from a patient treated with antithyroid drugs. The TCR originated in a female donor with Graves disease. The CDR3 loop reads CSARDRAGGPGNEQFF. The CDR3 DNA reads as TGCAGTGCTAGAGATAGGGCGGGAGGGCCAGGCAATGAGCAGTTCTTC.